This TCR beta chain was captured in a study of CD8+CD57+ T cells in acquired aplastic anemia. J gave up 6 bases and V 4 bases, and 12 bases lay outside the gene matches. This CDR3 has 16 amino acids. Germline CDR1 and CDR2: MNHNY and SVGAGI (reference sequence). Profiling of TCR beta VDJ combinations and CDR3 sequences used genomic DNA as template. A single record per CDR3 protein comes from TCRdb applying MiXCR to the reads. The sample has around 210,000 distinct CDR3 sequences; less than 75% are singletons. A note on this clonotype: Its antigen is not known.

Study observations and caveats: Patients versus controls showed no significant CD8+ Simpson's diversity difference.

Sequenced patients had shown CD8+CD57+ cell expansion by flow cytometry. Sequencing was carried out using sorted CD4+, CD8+, or CD8+CD57+ T cells (not recorded which) from PBMCs. The gene calls are TRBV6-6 and TRBJ2-1, with 7 bases aligning to TRBD1. The receptor was derived from a human donor with aplastic anemia. CDR3 in amino acids: CASSLTGTLSGNEQFF. DNA of the CDR3: TGTGCCAGCAGTTTGACAGGGACCCTAAGCGGCAATGAGCAGTTCTTC.